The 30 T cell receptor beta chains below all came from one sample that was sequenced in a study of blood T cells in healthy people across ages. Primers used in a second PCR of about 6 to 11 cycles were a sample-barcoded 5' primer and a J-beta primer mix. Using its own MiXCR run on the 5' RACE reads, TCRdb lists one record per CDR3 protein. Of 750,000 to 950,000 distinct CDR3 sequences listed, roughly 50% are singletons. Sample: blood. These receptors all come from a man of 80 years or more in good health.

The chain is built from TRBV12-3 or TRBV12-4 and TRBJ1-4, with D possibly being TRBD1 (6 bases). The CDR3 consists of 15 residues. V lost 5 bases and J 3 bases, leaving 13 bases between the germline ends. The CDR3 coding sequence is TGTGCCAGCAGTCCCAGGGGATCCTCTAATGAAAAACTGTTTTTT. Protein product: CASSPRGSSNEKLFF.

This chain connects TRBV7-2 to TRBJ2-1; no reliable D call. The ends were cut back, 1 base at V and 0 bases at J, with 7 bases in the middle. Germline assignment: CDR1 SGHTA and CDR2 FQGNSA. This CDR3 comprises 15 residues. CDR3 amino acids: CASSLVGFSYNEQFF. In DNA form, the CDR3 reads TGTGCCAGCAGCTTAGTGGGATTCTCCTACAATGAGCAGTTCTTC.

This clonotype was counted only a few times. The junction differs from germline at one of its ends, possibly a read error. The CDR3 loop is CASSFSGDTQYF. CDR3 bases: TGTGCCAGCAGCTTTTCGGGGGATACGCAGTATTTT. This chain uses TRBV5-1 with TRBJ2-3; the D gene is possibly TRBD2 (5 bases). Looked up from germline, CDR1 is SGHRS and CDR2 is YFSETQ. This CDR3 spans 12 amino acids.

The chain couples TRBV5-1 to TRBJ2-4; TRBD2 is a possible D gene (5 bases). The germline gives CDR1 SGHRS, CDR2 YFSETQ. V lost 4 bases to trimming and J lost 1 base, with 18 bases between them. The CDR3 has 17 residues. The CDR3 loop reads CASSRLQRERAKNIQYF. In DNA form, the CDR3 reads TGCGCCAGCAGCCGATTACAGAGGGAACGGGCCAAAAACATTCAGTACTTC.

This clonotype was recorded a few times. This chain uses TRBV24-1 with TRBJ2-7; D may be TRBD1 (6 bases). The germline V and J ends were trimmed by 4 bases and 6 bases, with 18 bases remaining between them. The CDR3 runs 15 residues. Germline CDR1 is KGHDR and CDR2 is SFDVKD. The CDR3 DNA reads TGTGCCACCAGTGACCCCGCCCAGGGGAATACCGAGCAGTACTTC. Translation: CATSDPAQGNTEQYF.

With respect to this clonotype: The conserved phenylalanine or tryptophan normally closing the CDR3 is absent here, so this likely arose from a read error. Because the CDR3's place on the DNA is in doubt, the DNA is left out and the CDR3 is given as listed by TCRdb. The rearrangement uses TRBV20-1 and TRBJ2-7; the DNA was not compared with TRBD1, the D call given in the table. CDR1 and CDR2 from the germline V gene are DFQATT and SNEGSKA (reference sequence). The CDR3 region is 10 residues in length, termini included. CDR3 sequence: CSAIQGGINN.

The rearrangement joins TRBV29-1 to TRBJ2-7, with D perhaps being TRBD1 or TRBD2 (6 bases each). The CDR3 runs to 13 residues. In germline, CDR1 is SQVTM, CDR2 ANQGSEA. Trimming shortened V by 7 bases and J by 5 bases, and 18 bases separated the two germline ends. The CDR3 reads CSAGGPTTHEQYF. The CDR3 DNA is TGCAGCGCTGGGGGGCCTACTACCCACGAGCAGTACTTC.

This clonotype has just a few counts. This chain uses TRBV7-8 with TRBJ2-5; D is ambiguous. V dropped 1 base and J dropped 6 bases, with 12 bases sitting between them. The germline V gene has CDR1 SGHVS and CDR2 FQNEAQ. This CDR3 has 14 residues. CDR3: CASSLEWAPQTQYF. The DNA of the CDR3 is TGTGCCAGCAGCTTAGAATGGGCCCCCCAGACCCAGTACTTC.

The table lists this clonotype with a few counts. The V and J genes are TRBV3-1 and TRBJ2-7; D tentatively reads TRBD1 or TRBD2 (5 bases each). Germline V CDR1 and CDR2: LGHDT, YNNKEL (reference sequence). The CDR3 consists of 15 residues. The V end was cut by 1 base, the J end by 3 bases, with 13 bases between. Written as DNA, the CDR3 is TGTGCCAGCAGCCAAGTAGGGACCCAATTCTACGAGCAGTACTTC. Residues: CASSQVGTQFYEQYF.

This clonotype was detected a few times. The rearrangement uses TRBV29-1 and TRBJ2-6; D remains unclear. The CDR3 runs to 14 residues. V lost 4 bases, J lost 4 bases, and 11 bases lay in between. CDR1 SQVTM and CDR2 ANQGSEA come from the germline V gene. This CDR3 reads CSVGWSGGANVLTF. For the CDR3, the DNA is TGCAGCGTTGGGTGGTCTGGCGGGGCCAACGTCCTGACTTTC.

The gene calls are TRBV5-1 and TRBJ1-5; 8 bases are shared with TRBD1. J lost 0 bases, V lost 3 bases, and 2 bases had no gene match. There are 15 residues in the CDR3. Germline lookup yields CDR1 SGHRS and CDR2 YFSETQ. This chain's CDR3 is CASSWTGSSNQPQHF. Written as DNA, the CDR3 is TGCGCCAGCAGCTGGACAGGGAGTAGCAATCAGCCCCAGCATTTT.

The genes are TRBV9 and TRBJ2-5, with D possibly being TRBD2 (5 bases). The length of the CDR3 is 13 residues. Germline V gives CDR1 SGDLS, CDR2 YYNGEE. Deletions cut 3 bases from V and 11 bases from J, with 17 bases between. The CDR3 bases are TGTGCCAGCAGCGCCCGGGATCCCCGCAGGCAGTACTTC. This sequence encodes CASSARDPRRQYF.

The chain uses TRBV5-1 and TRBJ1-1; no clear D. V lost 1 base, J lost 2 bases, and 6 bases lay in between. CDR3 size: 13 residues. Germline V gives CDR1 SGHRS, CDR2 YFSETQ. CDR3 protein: CASSLSVNTEAFF. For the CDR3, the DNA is TGCGCCAGCAGCTTGTCCGTAAACACTGAAGCTTTCTTT.

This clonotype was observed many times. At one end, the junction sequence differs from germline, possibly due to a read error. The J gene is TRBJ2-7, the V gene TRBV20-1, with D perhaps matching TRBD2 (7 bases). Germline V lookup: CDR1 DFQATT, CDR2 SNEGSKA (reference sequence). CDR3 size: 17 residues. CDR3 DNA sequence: TGCAGTGCCAGAGGGGGGGATCCGGGACGCGGAACCTACGAGCAGTACTTC. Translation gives CSARGGDPGRGTYEQYF.

The CDR3 coding sequence is TGCAGTGCTTTTGGACAGAGTACCGGTCGGACCCAGTACTTC. It yields the protein CSAFGQSTGRTQYF. The rearrangement joins TRBV20-1 to TRBJ2-5; D might be TRBD1 (6 bases). Germline V gene data show CDR1 as DFQATT and CDR2 as SNEGSKA (reference sequence). The CDR3 is made up of 14 amino acids. The V end was cut by 5 bases, the J end by 7 bases, with 20 bases between.

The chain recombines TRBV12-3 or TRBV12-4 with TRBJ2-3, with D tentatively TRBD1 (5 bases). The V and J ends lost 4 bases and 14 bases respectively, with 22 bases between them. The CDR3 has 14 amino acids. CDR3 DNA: TGTGCCAGCAGTTCCCGACAGTGGAACGGATACGCGTATTTT. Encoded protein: CASSSRQWNGYAYF.

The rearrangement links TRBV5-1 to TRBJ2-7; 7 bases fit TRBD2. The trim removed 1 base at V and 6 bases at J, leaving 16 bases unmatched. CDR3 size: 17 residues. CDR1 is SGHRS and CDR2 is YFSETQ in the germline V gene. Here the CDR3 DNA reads TGCGCCAGCAGCTTGCGTCCGCCGTCAGTAACGGGGGGCGAGCAGTACTTC. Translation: CASSLRPPSVTGGEQYF.

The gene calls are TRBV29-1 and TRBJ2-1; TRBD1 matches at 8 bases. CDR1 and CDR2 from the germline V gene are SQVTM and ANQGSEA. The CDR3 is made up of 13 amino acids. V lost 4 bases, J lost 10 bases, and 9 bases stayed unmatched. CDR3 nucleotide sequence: TGCAGCGTTGGTTCCGACAGGGGATGGGAGCAGTTCTTC. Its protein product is CSVGSDRGWEQFF.

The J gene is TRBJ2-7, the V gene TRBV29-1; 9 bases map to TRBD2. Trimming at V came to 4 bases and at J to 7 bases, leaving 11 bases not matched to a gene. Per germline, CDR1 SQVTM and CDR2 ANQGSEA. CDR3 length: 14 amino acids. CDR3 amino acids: CSVGYAGGNNEQYF. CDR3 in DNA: TGCAGCGTTGGGTATGCGGGAGGGAACAATGAGCAGTACTTC.

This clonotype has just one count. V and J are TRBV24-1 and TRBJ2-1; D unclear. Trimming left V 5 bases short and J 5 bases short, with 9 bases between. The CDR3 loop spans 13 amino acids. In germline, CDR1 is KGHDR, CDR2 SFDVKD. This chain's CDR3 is CATSAPQDNEQFF. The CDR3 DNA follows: TGTGCCACCAGTGCCCCCCAGGACAATGAGCAGTTCTTC.

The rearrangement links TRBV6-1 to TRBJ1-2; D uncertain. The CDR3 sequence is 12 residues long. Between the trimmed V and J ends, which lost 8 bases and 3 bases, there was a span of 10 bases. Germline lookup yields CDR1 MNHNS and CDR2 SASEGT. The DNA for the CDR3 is TGTGCCAGCCAGGACGGCTACTATGGCTACACCTTC. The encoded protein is CASQDGYYGYTF.

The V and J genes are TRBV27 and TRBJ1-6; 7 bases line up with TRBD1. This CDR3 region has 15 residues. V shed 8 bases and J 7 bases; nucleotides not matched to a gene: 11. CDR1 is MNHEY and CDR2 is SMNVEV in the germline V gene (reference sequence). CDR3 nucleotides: TGTGCCAGCCGAGACTCCACAGGGGCGAATTCACCCCTCCACTTT. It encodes CASRDSTGANSPLHF.

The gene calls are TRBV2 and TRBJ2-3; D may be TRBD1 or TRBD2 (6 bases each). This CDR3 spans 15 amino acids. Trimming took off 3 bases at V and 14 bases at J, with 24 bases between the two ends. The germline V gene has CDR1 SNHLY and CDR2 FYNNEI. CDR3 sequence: CASSDLQGLARYAYF. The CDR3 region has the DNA TGTGCCAGCAGTGACCTCCAGGGGCTAGCGAGATACGCGTATTTT.

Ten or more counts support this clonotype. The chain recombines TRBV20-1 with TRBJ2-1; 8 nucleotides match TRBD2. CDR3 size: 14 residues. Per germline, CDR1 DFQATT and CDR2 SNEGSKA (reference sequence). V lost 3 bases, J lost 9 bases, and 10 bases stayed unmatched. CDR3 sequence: CSASLSGTFGEQFF. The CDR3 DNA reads TGCAGTGCTAGCCTTAGCGGGACGTTCGGTGAGCAGTTCTTC.

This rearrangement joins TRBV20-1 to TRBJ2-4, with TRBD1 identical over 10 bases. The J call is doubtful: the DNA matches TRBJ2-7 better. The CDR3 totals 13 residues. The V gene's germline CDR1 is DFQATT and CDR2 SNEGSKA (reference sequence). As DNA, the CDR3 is TGCAGTGGCACGGACAGGGGGACCTACGAGCAGTACTTC. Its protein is CSGTDRGTYEQYF.

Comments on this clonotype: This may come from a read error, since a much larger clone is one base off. DNA of the CDR3: TGTGCCAACAGCGCTCCCGGGTTGGTCAATGAGCAGTTCTTC. Its protein product is CANSAPGLVNEQFF. This chain joins TRBV9 and TRBJ2-1; D remains ambiguous. From germline, CDR1 is SGDLS and CDR2 YYNGEE. CDR3 length: 14 residues.

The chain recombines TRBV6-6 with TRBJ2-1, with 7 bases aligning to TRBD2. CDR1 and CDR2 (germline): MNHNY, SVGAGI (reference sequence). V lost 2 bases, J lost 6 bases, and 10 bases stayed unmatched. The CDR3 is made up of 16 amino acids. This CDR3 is CASSYGAGALPNEQFF. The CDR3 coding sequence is TGTGCCAGCAGTTACGGGGCGGGAGCCCTTCCCAATGAGCAGTTCTTC.

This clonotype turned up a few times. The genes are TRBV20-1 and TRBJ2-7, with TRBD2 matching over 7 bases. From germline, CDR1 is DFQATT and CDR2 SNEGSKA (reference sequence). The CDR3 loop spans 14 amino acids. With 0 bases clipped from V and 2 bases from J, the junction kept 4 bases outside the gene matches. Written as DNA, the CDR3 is TGCAGTGCTAGAGATCTGCGGGAGACCTACGAGCAGTACTTC. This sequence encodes CSARDLRETYEQYF.

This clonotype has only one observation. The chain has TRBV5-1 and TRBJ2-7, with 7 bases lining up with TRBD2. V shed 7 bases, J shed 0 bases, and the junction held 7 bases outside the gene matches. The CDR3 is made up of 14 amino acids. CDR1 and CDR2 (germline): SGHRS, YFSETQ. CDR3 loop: CASGGGRGSYEQYF. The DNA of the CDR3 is TGCGCCAGCGGAGGAGGGAGGGGCTCCTACGAGCAGTACTTC.

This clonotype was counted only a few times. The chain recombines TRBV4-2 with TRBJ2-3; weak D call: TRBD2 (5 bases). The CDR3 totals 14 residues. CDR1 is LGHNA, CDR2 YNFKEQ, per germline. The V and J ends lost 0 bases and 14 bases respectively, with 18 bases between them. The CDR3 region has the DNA TGTGCCAGCAGCCAAGATGCGGGTTCCAGATACGCGTATTTT. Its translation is CASSQDAGSRYAYF.